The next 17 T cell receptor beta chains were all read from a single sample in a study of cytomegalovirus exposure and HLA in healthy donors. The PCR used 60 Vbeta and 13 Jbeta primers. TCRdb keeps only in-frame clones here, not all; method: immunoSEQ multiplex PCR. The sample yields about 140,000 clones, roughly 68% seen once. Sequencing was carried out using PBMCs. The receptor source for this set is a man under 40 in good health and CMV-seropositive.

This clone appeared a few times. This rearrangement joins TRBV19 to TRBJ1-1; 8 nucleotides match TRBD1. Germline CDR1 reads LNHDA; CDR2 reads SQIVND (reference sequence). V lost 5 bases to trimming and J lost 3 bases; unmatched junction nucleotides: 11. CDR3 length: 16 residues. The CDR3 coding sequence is TGTGCCAGTAGTCAAGGTGGGCAGGGGGCGCACACTGAAGCTTTCTTT. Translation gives CASSQGGQGAHTEAFF.

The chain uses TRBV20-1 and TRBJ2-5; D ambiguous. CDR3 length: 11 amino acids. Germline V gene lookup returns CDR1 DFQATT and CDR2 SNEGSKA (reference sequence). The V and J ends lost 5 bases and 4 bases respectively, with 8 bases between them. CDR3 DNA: TGCAGTGCTCGGGTCCGAGAGACCCAGTACTTC. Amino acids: CSARVRETQYF.

For the CDR3, the DNA is TGTGCCAGTAGTGCCGCCGACATAACTTATTTT. It specifies CASSAADITYF. V gene TRBV19 combines with J gene TRBJ2-3; D ambiguous. Trimming shortened V by 5 bases and J by 15 bases, and 15 bases separated the two germline ends. CDR3 length: 11 residues. The V gene's germline CDR1 is LNHDA and CDR2 SQIVND (reference sequence).

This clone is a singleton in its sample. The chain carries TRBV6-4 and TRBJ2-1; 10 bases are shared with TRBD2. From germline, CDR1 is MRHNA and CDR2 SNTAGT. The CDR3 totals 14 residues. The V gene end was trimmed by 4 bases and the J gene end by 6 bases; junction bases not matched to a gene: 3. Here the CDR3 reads CASSVASGSNEQFF. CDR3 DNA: TGTGCCAGCAGTGTGGCTAGCGGGAGCAATGAGCAGTTCTTC.

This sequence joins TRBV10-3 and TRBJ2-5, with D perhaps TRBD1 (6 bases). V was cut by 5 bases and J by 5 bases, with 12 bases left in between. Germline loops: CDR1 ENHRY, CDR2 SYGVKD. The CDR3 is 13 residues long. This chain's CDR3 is CAISTGIPETQYF. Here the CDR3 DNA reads TGTGCCATCAGTACAGGGATCCCGGAGACCCAGTACTTC.

CDR3 coding DNA: TGTGCCACCAGCAGAGCGTACAATGAGCAGTTCTTC. Translated: CATSRAYNEQFF. The chain combines TRBV15 with TRBJ2-1; D call uncertain. Per the germline V gene, CDR1 is LNHNV and CDR2 is YYDKDF (reference sequence). This CDR3 spans 12 amino acids. Trimming left V 1 base short and J 4 bases short, with 2 bases between.

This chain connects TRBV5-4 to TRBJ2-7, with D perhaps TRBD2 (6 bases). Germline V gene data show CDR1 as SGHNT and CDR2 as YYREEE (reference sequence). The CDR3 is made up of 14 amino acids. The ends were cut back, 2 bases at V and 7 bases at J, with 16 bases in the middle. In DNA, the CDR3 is TGTGCCAGCAGCTTAACGACCTCTAGCGCGGAGCAGTACTTC. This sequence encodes CASSLTTSSAEQYF.

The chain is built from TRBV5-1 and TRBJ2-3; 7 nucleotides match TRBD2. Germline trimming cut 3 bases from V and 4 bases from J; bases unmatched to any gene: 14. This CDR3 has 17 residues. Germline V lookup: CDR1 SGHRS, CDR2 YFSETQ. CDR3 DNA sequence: TGCGCCAGCAGCTGGAAATACCGGGAGGCGGGGGCAGATACGCAGTATTTT. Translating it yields CASSWKYREAGADTQYF.

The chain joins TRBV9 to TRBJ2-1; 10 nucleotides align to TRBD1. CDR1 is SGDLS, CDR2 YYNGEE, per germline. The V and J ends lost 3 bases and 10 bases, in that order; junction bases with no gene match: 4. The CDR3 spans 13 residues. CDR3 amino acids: CASSGDRGQEQFF. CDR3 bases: TGTGCCAGCAGCGGGGACAGGGGACAGGAGCAGTTCTTC. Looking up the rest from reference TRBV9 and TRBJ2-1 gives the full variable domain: DSGVTQTPKHLITATGQRVTLRCSPRSGDLSVYWYQQSLDQGLQFLIQYYNGEERAKGNILERFSAQQFPDLHSELNLSSLELGDSALYFCASSGDRGQEQFFGPGTRLTVL.

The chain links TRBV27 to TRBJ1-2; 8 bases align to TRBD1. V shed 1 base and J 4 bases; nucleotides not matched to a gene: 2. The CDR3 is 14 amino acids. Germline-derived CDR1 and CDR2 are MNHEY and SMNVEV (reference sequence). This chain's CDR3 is CASSLYRGSYGYTF. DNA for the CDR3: TGTGCCAGCAGTTTATACAGGGGGTCCTATGGCTACACCTTC.

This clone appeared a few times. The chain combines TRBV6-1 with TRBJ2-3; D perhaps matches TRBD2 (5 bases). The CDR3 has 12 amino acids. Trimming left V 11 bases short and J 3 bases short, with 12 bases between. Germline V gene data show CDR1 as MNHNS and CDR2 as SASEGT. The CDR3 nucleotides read TGTGCCGGCGAGGGTTCAACAGATACGCAGTATTTT. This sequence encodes CAGEGSTDTQYF.

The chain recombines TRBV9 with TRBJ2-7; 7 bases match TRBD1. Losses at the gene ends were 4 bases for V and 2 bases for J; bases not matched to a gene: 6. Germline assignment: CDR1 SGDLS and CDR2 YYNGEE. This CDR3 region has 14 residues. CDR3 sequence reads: CASSTGQAAYEQYF. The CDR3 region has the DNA TGTGCCAGCAGCACCGGACAGGCAGCCTACGAGCAGTACTTC.

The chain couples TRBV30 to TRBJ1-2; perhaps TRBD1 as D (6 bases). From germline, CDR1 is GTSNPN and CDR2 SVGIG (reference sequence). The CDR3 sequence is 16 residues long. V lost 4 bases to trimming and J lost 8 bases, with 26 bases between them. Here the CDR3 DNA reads TGTGCCTGGACCCGCCCAGGGGCGGTAATGCTATGGGGCTACACCTTC. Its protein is CAWTRPGAVMLWGYTF.

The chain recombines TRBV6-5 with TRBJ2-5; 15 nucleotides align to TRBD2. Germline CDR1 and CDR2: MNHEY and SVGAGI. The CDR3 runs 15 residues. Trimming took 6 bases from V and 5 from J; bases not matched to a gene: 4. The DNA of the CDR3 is TGTGCCAGCAGACCGGGGACTAGCGGGAGGGAGACCCAGTACTTC. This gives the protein CASRPGTSGRETQYF.

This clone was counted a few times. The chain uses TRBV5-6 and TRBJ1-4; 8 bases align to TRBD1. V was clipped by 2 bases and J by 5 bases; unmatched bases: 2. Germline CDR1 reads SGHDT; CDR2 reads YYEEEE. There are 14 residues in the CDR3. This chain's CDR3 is CASSLQGVNEKLFF. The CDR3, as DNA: TGTGCCAGCAGCTTACAGGGGGTAAATGAAAAACTGTTTTTT.

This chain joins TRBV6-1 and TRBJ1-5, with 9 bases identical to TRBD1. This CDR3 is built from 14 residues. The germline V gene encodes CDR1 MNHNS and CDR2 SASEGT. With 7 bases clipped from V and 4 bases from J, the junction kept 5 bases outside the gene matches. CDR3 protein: CASNRDRANQPQHF. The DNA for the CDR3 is TGTGCCAGCAACCGGGACAGGGCTAATCAGCCCCAGCATTTT.

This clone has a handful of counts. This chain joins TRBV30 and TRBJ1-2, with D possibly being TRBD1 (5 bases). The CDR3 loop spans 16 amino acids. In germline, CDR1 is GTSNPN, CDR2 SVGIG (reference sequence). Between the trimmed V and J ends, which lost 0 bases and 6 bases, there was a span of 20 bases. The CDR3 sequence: CAWSVNRFPGGNGYTF. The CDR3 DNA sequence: TGTGCCTGGAGTGTAAATAGGTTTCCGGGGGGAAATGGCTACACCTTC. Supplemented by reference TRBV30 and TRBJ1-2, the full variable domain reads SQTIHQWPATLVQPVGSPLSLECTVEGTSNPNLYWYRQAAGRGLQLLFYSVGIGQISSEVPQNLSASRPQDRQFILSSKKLLLSDSGFYLCAWSVNRFPGGNGYTFGSGTRLTVV.